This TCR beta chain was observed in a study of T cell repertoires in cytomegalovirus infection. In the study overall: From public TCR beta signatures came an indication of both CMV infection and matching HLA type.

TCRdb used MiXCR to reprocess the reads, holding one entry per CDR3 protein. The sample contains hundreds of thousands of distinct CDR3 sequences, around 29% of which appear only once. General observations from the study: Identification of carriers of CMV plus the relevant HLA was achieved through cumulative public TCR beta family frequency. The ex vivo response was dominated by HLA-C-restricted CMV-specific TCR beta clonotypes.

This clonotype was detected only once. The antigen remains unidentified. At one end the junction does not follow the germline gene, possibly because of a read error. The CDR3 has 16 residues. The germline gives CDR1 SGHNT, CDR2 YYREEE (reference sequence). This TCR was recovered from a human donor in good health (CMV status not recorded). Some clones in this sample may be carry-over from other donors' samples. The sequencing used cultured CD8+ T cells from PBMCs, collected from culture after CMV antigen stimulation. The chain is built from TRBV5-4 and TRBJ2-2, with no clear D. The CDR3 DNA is TGTGCCAACAGCTTGGATGAAGAAGGATTTACCGGGGAGCTGTTTTTT. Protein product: CANSLDEEGFTGELFF. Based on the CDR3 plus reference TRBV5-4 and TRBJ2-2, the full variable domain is ETGVTQSPTHLIKTRGQQVTLRCSSQSGHNTVSWYQQALGQGPQFIFQYYREEENGRGNFPPRFSGLQFPNYSSELNVNALELDDSALYLCANSLDEEGFTGELFFGEGSRLTVL.